The rows below give T cell receptor beta chains drawn from one sample of a study of cytomegalovirus exposure and HLA in healthy donors. Assay used: immunoSEQ multiplex PCR; TCRdb lists only in-frame clones, some missing. The sample lists fewer than 250,000 clones, roughly 83% occurring once. Input material: PBMCs. The receptors stem from a girl aged 5-17 years in good health and CMV-seronegative. CDR3s include the opening cysteine and the closing phenylalanine or tryptophan. The D gene is left open where the match is weak. Size is stated for part of the rows, as once, few or many counts, or as a class when the clone is expanded.

V: TRBV7-2; J: TRBJ1-3; D: .; size: .; CDR3: CASSLLGNTIYF; DNA: TGTGCCAGCAGCTTACTGGGAAACACCATATATTTT
V: TRBV5-1; J: TRBJ2-3; D: .; size: .; CDR3: CASSLAAGSTDTQYF; DNA: TGCGCCAGCAGCTTGGCGGCAGGGTCCACAGATACGCAGTATTTT
V: TRBV27; J: TRBJ1-1; D: .; size: .; CDR3: CASSENAMNTEAFF; DNA: TGTGCCAGCAGTGAAAACGCGATGAACACTGAAGCTTTCTTT
V: TRBV15; J: TRBJ1-5; D: TRBD1; size: .; CDR3: CATSRGTGFLQPQHF; DNA: TGTGCCACCAGCAGGGGGACAGGCTTTTTACAGCCCCAGCATTTT
V: TRBV7-9; J: TRBJ2-7; D: TRBD2; size: .; CDR3: CASYSPGTSGEEQYF; DNA: TGTGCCAGCTATTCCCCCGGGACTAGCGGGGAGGAGCAGTACTTC
V: TRBV19; J: TRBJ1-1; D: TRBD1; size: .; CDR3: CATRRDRGPGTEAFF; DNA: TGTGCCACCAGAAGGGACAGGGGGCCGGGCACTGAAGCTTTCTTT
V: TRBV28; J: TRBJ2-3; D: TRBD1; size: .; CDR3: CASSLNAEQGAPDTQYF; DNA: TGTGCCAGCAGCCTCAACGCAGAACAGGGGGCTCCGGATACGCAGTATTTT
V: TRBV28; J: TRBJ1-2; D: .; size: .; CDR3: CASSLISLQVSRDRHGYTF; DNA: TGTGCCAGCAGTCTCATCAGTTTGCAGGTGTCCAGGGATCGACATGGCTACACCTTC
V: TRBV7-2; J: TRBJ2-7; D: .; size: once; CDR3: CASSFNRVVGYEQYF; DNA: TGTGCCAGCAGCTTTAACAGGGTGGTCGGATACGAGCAGTACTTC
V: TRBV10-1; J: TRBJ1-1; D: .; size: .; CDR3: CASSVERTVISLQNFPPKAFF; DNA: TGCGCCAGCAGTGTAGAGCGGACAGTCATATCTCTCCAAAATTTCCCCCCAAAAGCTTTCTTT